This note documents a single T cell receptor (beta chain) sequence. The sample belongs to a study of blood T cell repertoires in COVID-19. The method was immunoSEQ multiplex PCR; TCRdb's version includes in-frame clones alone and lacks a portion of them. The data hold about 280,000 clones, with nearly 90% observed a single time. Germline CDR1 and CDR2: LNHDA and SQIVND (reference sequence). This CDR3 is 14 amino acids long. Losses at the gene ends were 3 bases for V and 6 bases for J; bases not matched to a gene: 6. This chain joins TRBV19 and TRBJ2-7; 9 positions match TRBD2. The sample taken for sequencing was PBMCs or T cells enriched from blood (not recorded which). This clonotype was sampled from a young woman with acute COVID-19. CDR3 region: CASSISLAGIEQYF. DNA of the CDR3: TGTGCCAGTAGTATTAGTCTAGCGGGAATCGAGCAGTACTTC.